This passage covers 10 T cell receptor beta chains from one sample sequenced in a study of CD8 T cells in Susac syndrome. Reverse transcription of roughly 0.5 to 1 ug RNA was performed with random hexamers. TCRdb re-called the immunoSEQ multiplex PCR reads through MiXCR, storing one row per CDR3 protein. The sample contains about 47,000 distinct CDR3 sequences, nearly 95% of which appear only once. The sequencing input was CD8+ T cells from PBMCs. The source is a human donor in good health.

The chain combines TRBV21-1 with TRBJ2-1; the D call in the table, TRBD2, was not verified against the DNA. TRBV21-1 counts as a pseudogene. There are 14 residues in the CDR3. CDR3 DNA: TGTGCCAGCAGCAAAGCCGGACTAGAATATGAGCAGTTCTTC. Its translation: CASSKAGLEYEQFF.

The chain combines TRBV20-1 with TRBJ2-1, with 9 bases fitting TRBD2. Trimming took 7 bases from V and 7 from J; bases not matched to a gene: 8. Per the germline V gene, CDR1 is DFQATT and CDR2 is SNEGSKA (reference sequence). The CDR3 loop spans 13 amino acids. The CDR3 sequence: CSVIAGVENEQFF. CDR3 coding DNA: TGCAGTGTCATAGCGGGAGTGGAGAATGAGCAGTTCTTC.

Here the CDR3 DNA reads TGTGCCAGCAGCTTAGAAGAGCGGGGGACGGGCCATGAGCAGTTCTTC. This codes for CASSLEERGTGHEQFF. The chain joins TRBV7-9 to TRBJ2-1; 8 nucleotides line up with TRBD2. Germline V gives CDR1 SEHNR, CDR2 FQNEAQ (reference sequence). With V trimmed by 1 base and J by 8 bases, 10 bases remained unmatched. The CDR3 consists of 16 residues. Variable domain in full (rest from reference TRBV7-9 and TRBJ2-1): DTGVSQNPRHKITKRGQNVTFRCDPISEHNRLYWYRQTLGQGPEFLTYFQNEAQLEKSRLLSDRFSAERPKGSFSTLEIQRTEQGDSAMYLCASSLEERGTGHEQFFGPGTRLTVL.

The J gene is TRBJ2-1, the V gene TRBV29-1; TRBD2 agrees at 10 bases. The germline CDR1 and CDR2 sequences are SQVTM and ANQGSEA. The CDR3 runs to 17 residues. V trimming: 7 bases; J trimming: 1 base; junction bases outside the gene matches: 13. CDR3 sequence (DNA): TGCAGCGCAGTACCTACTCGACTAGCGGGTTCCTACAATGAGCAGTTCTTC. Amino acids: CSAVPTRLAGSYNEQFF.

The rearrangement links TRBV7-9 to TRBJ2-3; 7 bases match TRBD1. Germline V gene sequence: CDR1 SEHNR, CDR2 FQNEAQ (reference sequence). V was pared by 3 bases and J by 9 bases, with 3 bases of the junction left unmatched. The CDR3 loop spans 12 amino acids. The CDR3: CASSFTGETQYF. CDR3 bases: TGTGCCAGCAGCTTTACAGGGGAAACGCAGTATTTT. Drawing the rest from reference TRBV7-9 and TRBJ2-3, the complete variable domain is DTGVSQNPRHKITKRGQNVTFRCDPISEHNRLYWYRQTLGQGPEFLTYFQNEAQLEKSRLLSDRFSAERPKGSFSTLEIQRTEQGDSAMYLCASSFTGETQYFGPGTRLTVL.

The chain is built from TRBV4-3 and TRBJ1-1, with 7 bases aligning to TRBD1. V trimming: 4 bases; J trimming: 5 bases; junction bases outside the gene matches: 4. CDR3 length: 13 residues. Germline CDR1 and CDR2: LGHNA and YSLEER. Here the CDR3 reads CASSPDRVTEAFF. In DNA form, the CDR3 reads TGCGCCAGCAGCCCCGACAGGGTGACTGAAGCTTTCTTT.

The V call is TRBV10-3, the J call TRBJ2-1; D is possibly TRBD2 (6 bases). CDR1 is ENHRY, CDR2 SYGVKD, per germline. The length of the CDR3 is 14 residues. Trimming removed 10 bases from V and 4 bases from J, with 17 bases in between. For the CDR3, the DNA is TGTGCCACCGGCGGCGGGGTAGTTTACAATGAGCAGTTCTTC. Its translation: CATGGGVVYNEQFF.

The chain carries TRBV10-3 and TRBJ2-7, with TRBD2 matching 12 bases. V gave up 0 bases and J gave up 1 base; unmatched junction bases: 1. Germline CDR1 and CDR2: ENHRY and SYGVKD. This CDR3 contains 16 residues. DNA for the CDR3: TGTGCCATCAGTGAGTCGGGACTAGCGGGTTCCTACGAGCAGTACTTC. Translating gives CAISESGLAGSYEQYF.

The chain uses TRBV29-1 and TRBJ2-1; a weak D match, TRBD2 (5 bases). V was trimmed by 5 bases and J by 4 bases, leaving 9 bases between them. The length of the CDR3 is 12 residues. From germline, CDR1 is SQVTM and CDR2 ANQGSEA. CDR3 sequence reads: CSVHRGYNEQFF. CDR3 nucleotide sequence: TGCAGCGTTCACCGGGGTTACAATGAGCAGTTCTTC.

V and J are TRBV7-9 and TRBJ1-4; 8 bases line up with TRBD1. CDR1 SEHNR and CDR2 FQNEAQ come from the germline V gene (reference sequence). CDR3 size: 16 residues. V lost 3 bases to trimming and J lost 5 bases; unmatched junction nucleotides: 8. The CDR3 coding sequence is TGTGCCAGCAGCTTTGAGGACAGGGACCCGAATGAAAAACTGTTTTTT. Translation gives CASSFEDRDPNEKLFF.